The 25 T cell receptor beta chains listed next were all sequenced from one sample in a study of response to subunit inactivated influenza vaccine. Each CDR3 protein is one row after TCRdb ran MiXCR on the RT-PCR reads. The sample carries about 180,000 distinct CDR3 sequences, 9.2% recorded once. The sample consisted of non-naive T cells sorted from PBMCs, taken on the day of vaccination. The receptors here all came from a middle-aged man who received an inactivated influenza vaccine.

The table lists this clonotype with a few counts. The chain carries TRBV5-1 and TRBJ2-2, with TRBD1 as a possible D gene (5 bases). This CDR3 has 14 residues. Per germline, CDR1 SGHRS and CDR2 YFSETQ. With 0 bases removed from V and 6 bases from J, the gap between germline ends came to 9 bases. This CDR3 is CASSLADSAGELFF. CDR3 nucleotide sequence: TGCGCCAGCAGCTTGGCTGACAGTGCCGGGGAGCTGTTTTTT.

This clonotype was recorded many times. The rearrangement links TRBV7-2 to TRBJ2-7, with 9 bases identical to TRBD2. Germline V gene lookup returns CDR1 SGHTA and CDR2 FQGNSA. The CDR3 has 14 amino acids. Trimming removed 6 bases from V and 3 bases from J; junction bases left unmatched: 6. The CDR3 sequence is CASREREESYEQYF. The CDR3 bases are TGTGCCAGCAGGGAGCGGGAGGAAAGCTACGAGCAGTACTTC.

The CDR3 bases are TGTGCCAGCAGTCTCCCGACAGCGAACACCGGGGAGCTGTTTTTT. This translates into CASSLPTANTGELFF. This chain uses TRBV28 with TRBJ2-2, with a weak D call TRBD1 (5 bases). Trimming pared 5 bases from V and 0 bases from J, leaving 10 bases between. The germline gives CDR1 MDHEN, CDR2 SYDVKM. The CDR3 runs to 15 residues. The full variable domain, its missing parts supplied by reference TRBV28 and TRBJ2-2, is DVKVTQSSRYLVKRTGEKVFLECVQDMDHENMFWYRQDPGLGLRLIYFSYDVKMKEKGDIPEGYSVSREKKERFSLILESASTNQTSMYLCASSLPTANTGELFFGEGSRLTVL.

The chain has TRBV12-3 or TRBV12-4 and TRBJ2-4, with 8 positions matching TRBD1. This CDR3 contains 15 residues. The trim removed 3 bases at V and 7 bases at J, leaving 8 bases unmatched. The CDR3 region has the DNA TGTGCCAGCAGTTTGCGTCAGGGGGCCGCGAACATTCAGTACTTC. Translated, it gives CASSLRQGAANIQYF.

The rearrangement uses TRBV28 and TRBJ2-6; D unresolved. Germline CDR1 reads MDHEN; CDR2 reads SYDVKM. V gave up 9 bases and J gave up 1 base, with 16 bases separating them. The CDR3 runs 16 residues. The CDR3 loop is CASNGLLSSGANVLTF. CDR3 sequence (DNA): TGTGCCAGTAACGGGCTGTTGAGTTCTGGGGCCAACGTCCTGACTTTC.

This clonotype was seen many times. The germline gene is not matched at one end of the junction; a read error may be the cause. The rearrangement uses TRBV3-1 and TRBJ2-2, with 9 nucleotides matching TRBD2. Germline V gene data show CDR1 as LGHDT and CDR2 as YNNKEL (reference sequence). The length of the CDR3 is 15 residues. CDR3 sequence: CASRQAGGNTGELFF. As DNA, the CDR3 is TGTGCCAGCAGGCAAGCGGGAGGGAACACCGGGGAGCTGTTTTTT.

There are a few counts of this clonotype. Here the CDR3 DNA reads TGTGCCACCATAAGACTAGCGGGAGAAGAGACCCAGTACTTC. Residues: CATIRLAGEETQYF. The chain carries TRBV6-2 or TRBV6-3 and TRBJ2-5; TRBD2 matches at 12 bases. Unmatched junction bases numbered 6, after V lost 10 bases and J lost 3 bases. The CDR3 is made up of 14 amino acids. From germline, CDR1 is MNHEY and CDR2 SVGEGT.

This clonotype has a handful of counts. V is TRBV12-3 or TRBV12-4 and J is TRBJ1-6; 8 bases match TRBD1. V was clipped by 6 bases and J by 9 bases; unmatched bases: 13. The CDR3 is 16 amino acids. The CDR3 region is CASSPGGGTGFSPLHF. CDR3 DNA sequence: TGTGCCAGCAGCCCCGGCGGGGGGACAGGATTTTCACCCCTCCACTTT.

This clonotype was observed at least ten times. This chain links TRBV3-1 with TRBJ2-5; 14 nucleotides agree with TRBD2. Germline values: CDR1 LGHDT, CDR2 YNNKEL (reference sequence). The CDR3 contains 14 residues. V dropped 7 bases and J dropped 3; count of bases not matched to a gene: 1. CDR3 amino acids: CASTGLAGEETQYF. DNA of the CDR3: TGTGCCAGCACGGGACTAGCGGGAGAAGAGACCCAGTACTTC.

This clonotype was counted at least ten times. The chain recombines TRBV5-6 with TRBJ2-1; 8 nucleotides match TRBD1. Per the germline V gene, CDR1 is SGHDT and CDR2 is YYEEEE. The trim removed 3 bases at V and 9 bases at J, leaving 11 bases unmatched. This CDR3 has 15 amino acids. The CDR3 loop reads CASSSQQGALGEQFF. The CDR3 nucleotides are TGTGCCAGCAGCTCCCAGCAGGGGGCCCTCGGTGAGCAGTTCTTC.

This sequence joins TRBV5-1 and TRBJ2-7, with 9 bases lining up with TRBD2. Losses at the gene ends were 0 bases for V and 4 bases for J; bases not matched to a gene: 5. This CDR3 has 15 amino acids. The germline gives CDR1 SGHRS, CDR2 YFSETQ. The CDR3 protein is CASSLAGLAGYEQYF. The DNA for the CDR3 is TGCGCCAGCAGCTTGGCGGGACTAGCAGGGTACGAGCAGTACTTC.

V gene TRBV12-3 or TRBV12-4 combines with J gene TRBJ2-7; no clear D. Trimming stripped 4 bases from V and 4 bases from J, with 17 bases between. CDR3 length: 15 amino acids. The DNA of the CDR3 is TGTGCCAGCAGTTCCCTTGGCGGCAGAAGATACGAGCAGTACTTC. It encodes CASSSLGGRRYEQYF.

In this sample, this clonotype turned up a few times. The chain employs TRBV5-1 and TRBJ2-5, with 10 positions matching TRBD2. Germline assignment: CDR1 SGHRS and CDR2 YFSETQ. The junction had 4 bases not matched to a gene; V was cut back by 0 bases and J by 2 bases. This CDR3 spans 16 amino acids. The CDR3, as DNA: TGCGCCAGCAGCTTGGTTTTAGCGGGGGGACAAGAGACCCAGTACTTC. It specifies CASSLVLAGGQETQYF. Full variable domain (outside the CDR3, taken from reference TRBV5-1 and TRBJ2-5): KAGVTQTPRYLIKTRGQQVTLSCSPISGHRSVSWYQQTPGQGLQFLFEYFSETQRNKGNFPGRFSGRQFSNSRSEMNVSTLELGDSALYLCASSLVLAGGQETQYFGPGTRLLVL.

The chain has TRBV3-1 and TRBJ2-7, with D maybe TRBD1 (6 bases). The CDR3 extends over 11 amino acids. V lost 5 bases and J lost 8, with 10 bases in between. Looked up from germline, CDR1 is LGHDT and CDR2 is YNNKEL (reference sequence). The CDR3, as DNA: TGTGCCAGCAGCGAGACAGGTCAGCAGTACTTC. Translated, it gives CASSETGQQYF.

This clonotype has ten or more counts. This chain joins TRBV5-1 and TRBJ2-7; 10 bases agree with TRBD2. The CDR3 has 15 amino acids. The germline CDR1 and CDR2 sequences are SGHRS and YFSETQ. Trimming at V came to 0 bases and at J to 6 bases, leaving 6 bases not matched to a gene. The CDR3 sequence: CASSLAQLAGTEQYF. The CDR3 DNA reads TGCGCCAGCAGCTTGGCCCAACTAGCGGGGACCGAGCAGTACTTC.

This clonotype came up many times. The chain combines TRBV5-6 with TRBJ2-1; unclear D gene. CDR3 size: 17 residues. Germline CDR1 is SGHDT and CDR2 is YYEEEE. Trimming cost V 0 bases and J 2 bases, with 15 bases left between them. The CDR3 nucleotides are TGTGCCAGCAGCTTGGAGGGTTTTAGGGCTACCTACAATGAGCAGTTCTTC. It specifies CASSLEGFRATYNEQFF.

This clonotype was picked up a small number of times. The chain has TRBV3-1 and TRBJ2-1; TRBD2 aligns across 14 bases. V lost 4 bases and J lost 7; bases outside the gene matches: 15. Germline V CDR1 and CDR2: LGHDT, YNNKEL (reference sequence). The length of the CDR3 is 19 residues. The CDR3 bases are TGTGCCAGCAGCCCTCTTAAACCGGGACTAGCGGGGGTCCATAATGAGCAGTTCTTC. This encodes CASSPLKPGLAGVHNEQFF.

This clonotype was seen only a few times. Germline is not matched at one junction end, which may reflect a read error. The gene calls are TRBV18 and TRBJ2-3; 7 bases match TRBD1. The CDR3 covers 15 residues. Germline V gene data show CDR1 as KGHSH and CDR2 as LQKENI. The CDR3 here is CASSPPGQSLYTQYF. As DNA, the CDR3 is TGTGCCAGCTCTCCACCGGGACAGAGTCTCTATACGCAGTATTTT.

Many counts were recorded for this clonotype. CDR3 in DNA: TGTGCCAGCAGTTACCTTTGGACCGGGGAGCTGTTTTTT. Encoded protein: CASSYLWTGELFF. This chain joins TRBV6-2 or TRBV6-3 and TRBJ2-2, with D uncertain. Trimming removed 2 bases from V and 5 bases from J, with 6 bases in between. CDR3 length equals 13 residues. The germline CDR1 and CDR2 sequences are MNHEY and SVGEGT.

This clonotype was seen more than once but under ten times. The CDR3 DNA sequence: TGTGCCAGCAGCTCGATAGGGACAGGGGGCGCCGTGTCTCCTTATGGCTACACCTTC. Encoded protein: CASSSIGTGGAVSPYGYTF. This chain links TRBV28 with TRBJ1-2; 12 nucleotides match TRBD1. The V gene's germline CDR1 is MDHEN and CDR2 SYDVKM. This CDR3 is 19 amino acids long. Trimming cost V 6 bases and J 5 bases; bases outside gene matches: 19.

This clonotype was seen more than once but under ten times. The CDR3 here is CASSLNYGRSGYTF. The CDR3 coding sequence is TGTGCCAGCAGTTTAAACTACGGCCGGAGTGGCTACACCTTC. V gene TRBV12-3 or TRBV12-4 combines with J gene TRBJ1-2; no firm D call. The CDR3 contains 14 residues. V lost 2 bases, J lost 7 bases, and 14 bases lay in between.

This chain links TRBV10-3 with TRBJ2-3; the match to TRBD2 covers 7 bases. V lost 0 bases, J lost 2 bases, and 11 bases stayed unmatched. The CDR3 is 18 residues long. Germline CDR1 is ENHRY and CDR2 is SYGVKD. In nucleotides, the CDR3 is TGTGCCATCAGTGAGTCGGGCGGCCAAGGGGACTACACAGATACGCAGTATTTT. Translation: CAISESGGQGDYTDTQYF.

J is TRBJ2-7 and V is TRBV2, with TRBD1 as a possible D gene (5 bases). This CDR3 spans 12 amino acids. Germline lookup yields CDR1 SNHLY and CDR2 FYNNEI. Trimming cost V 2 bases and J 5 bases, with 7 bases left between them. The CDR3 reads CASSEHRNEQYF. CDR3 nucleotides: TGTGCCAGCAGTGAACACAGGAACGAGCAGTACTTC.

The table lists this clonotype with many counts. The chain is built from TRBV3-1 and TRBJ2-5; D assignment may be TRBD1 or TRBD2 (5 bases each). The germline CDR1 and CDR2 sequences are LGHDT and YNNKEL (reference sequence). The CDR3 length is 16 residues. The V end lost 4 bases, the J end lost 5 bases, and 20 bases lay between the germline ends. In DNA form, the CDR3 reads TGTGCCAGCAGCCGAATGTCGGTCGGGGCGCGGGAGACCCAGTACTTC. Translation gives CASSRMSVGARETQYF.

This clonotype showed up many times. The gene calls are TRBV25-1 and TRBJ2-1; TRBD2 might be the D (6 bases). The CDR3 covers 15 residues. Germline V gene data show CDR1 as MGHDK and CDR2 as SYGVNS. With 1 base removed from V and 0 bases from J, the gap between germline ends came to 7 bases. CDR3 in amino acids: CASSEFGSSYNEQFF. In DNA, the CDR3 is TGTGCCAGCAGTGAATTCGGGAGCTCCTACAATGAGCAGTTCTTC.